This is a list of T cell receptor beta chains from one sample in a study of T cells in Graves' hyperthyroidism and ophthalmopathy. Using its own MiXCR run on the multiplex PCR reads, TCRdb lists one record per CDR3 protein. The data show under 400,000 distinct CDR3 sequences, around a fifth seen once. The specimen sequenced was blood. Receptors were obtained from a woman aged 50 to 60 with Graves' hyperthyroidism. The CDR3 runs from the conserved cysteine through the conserved F or W. Fields, in order: V gene, D gene, J gene, clone size, CDR3 DNA, CDR3 protein. A D gene is named only where the DNA matches it firmly. Size tells how often a clone was seen (once, few, many) or the class of an expanded clone, and some rows leave it out.

TRBV11-2	.	TRBJ1-1	many	TGTGCCAGCAGCTCCCTGGGAGCGGGGGAAACTGAAGCTTTCTTT	CASSSLGAGETEAFF
TRBV19	TRBD1	TRBJ1-4	.	TGTGCCAGTACCCCCCGGGGGACAGGGGTTTATGAAAAACTGTTTTTT	CASTPRGTGVYEKLFF
TRBV10-3	TRBD1	TRBJ2-7	.	TGTGCCATCAGCCCTGGACAGGGTCTCCACGAGCAGTACTTC	CAISPGQGLHEQYF
TRBV18	.	TRBJ2-7	many	TGTGCCAGCTCACTCTCCACACAGGGCTACGAGCAGTACTTC	CASSLSTQGYEQYF
TRBV20-1	TRBD1	TRBJ2-7	many	TGCAGTGCTAGAGATTATATGGCCGGGACAGGGAACGAGCAGTACTTC	CSARDYMAGTGNEQYF
TRBV7-9	.	TRBJ1-1	.	TGTGCCAGCAGCTTAGCCTGGCAGAACACTGAAGCTTTCTTT	CASSLAWQNTEAFF
TRBV20-1	.	TRBJ1-4	.	TGCAGTGCGGGCGAGAGGTGGGGAGAAGGAGAAAAACTGTTTTTT	CSAGERWGEGEKLFF
TRBV28	TRBD1	TRBJ2-5	many	TGTGCCAGCAGTCGTTATGAGAGGACAGGAGCAGAGACCCAGTACTTC	CASSRYERTGAETQYF
TRBV5-1	.	TRBJ1-1	.	TGCGCCAGCAAGTTCTCGGGGACTGAAGCTTTCTTT	CASKFSGTEAFF
TRBV5-4	TRBD1	TRBJ2-5	many	TGTGCCAGCAGCGCCGGGACAGGGGCCCACCAAGAGACCCAGTACTTC	CASSAGTGAHQETQYF
TRBV11-2	TRBD1	TRBJ1-2	many	TGTGCCAGCAGCCCCTCCAGGGGGGTAACTAACTATGGCTACACCTTC	CASSPSRGVTNYGYTF
TRBV28	.	TRBJ2-7	many	TGTGCCAGCAGTGACCCTTCAGGGGCCTCCTACGAGCAGTACTTC	CASSDPSGASYEQYF
TRBV7-9	.	TRBJ1-2	many	TGTGCCAGCAGGCGGGGAGACGACTATGGCTACACCTTC	CASRRGDDYGYTF
TRBV2	TRBD1	TRBJ1-4	.	TGTGCCAGCAGCCGGACAGGGGGAGGTGAAAAACTGTTTTTT	CASSRTGGGEKLFF
TRBV3-1	TRBD1	TRBJ1-1	.	TGTGCCAGCAGGAGGGACAGGGCCGGAACTGAAGCTTTCTTT	CASRRDRAGTEAFF
TRBV2	.	TRBJ1-5	.	TGTGCCAGCAGCCCAAGGGGGTTAGGTCAGCCCCAGCATTTT	CASSPRGLGQPQHF
TRBV2	.	TRBJ1-1	.	TGTGCCAGCAGTGAATCACAGAGGAGGGACACTGAAGCTTTCTTT	CASSESQRRDTEAFF
TRBV28	TRBD1	TRBJ1-2	.	TGTGCCAGCAGTTTAACAGGGGGCTTTGGCTACACCTTC	CASSLTGGFGYTF
TRBV7-3	.	TRBJ2-1	.	TGTGCCAGCAGCCCCCAAGGGGGTGATGAGCAGTTCTTC	CASSPQGGDEQFF
TRBV28	.	TRBJ1-2	few	TGTGCCAGCAGTTTATATGGGAAGTACACCTTC	CASSLYGKYTF
TRBV7-9	.	TRBJ2-1	many	TGTGCCAGCAGCCGGGGTGAATACAATGAGCAGTTCTTC	CASSRGEYNEQFF
TRBV5-1	TRBD2	TRBJ2-3	many	TGCGCCAGCAGCCGGCGGGGGGGGAGCACAGATACGCAGTATTTT	CASSRRGGSTDTQYF
TRBV30	.	TRBJ1-5	many	TGTGCCTGGAGTAGCCGGTCAGGGATAATCATTCAGCCCCAGCATTTT	CAWSSRSGIIIQPQHF
TRBV12-3/TRBV12-4	.	TRBJ1-1	once	TGTGCCAGCAGTCTATTAGGAGGGCACAAGAACACTGAAGCTTTCTTT	CASSLLGGHKNTEAFF
TRBV6-1	.	TRBJ2-5	.	TGTGCCAGCAGTGAAGGCCGCCTGAACCCCCGGAAAGAGACCCAGTACTTC	CASSEGRLNPRKETQYF
TRBV12-3/TRBV12-4	.	TRBJ1-2	many	TGTGCCAGCAGTCGTGACAAGTCTAACTATGGCTACACCTTC	CASSRDKSNYGYTF
TRBV6-8	.	TRBJ2-2	many	TGTGCCAGCAGCCCATCGCCGACCGGGGAGCTGTTTTTT	CASSPSPTGELFF
TRBV5-1	.	TRBJ1-1	once	TGCGCCAGCAGCTCCCTGACAGGTGGTCGAACTGAAGCTTTCTTT	CASSSLTGGRTEAFF
TRBV3-1	TRBD1	TRBJ1-3	few	TGTGCCAGCAGCCAAATTGTGACGACAGGGAGTGGAAACACCATATATTTT	CASSQIVTTGSGNTIYF
TRBV5-8	.	TRBJ1-2	many	TGTGCCAGCAGCTTGGTGCTCTATGGCTACACCTTC	CASSLVLYGYTF
TRBV12-5	.	TRBJ2-3	.	TGTGCTAGTGGTTTGGTACCTATGATGAAACATGGCGGACCTAGCACAGATACGCAGTATTTT	CASGLVPMMKHGGPSTDTQYF
TRBV11-2	TRBD2	TRBJ2-3	.	TGTGCCAGCAGCGTCGGCGGGGGGCTATCTCTGGAGCAGTATTTT	CASSVGGGLSLEQYF
TRBV5-1	.	TRBJ1-2	.	TGCGCCGGCAGCAGACGGGGGGTTCAGGGGATCACTAACTATGGCTACACCTTC	CAGSRRGVQGITNYGYTF
TRBV14	.	TRBJ2-3	few	TGTGCCAGCAGCCAAGATATGGGGGATACGCAGTATTTT	CASSQDMGDTQYF
TRBV12-3/TRBV12-4	TRBD1	TRBJ1-6	few	TGTGCCAGCAGGGCAGGGGGCGCGCCCCTCCACTTT	CASRAGGAPLHF
TRBV6-2/TRBV6-3	TRBD2	TRBJ2-7	.	TGTGCCAGCACCGCGGGACTAGCGGGTTACGAGCAGTACTTC	CASTAGLAGYEQYF
TRBV19	TRBD2	TRBJ2-5	.	TGTGCCAGTAGTACAACTAGCGGGGGGCCCGGGGAGACCCAGTACTTC	CASSTTSGGPGETQYF
TRBV11-2	.	TRBJ1-2	many	TGTGCCAGCAGCGATACACGGGCCTATGGCTACACCTTC	CASSDTRAYGYTF
TRBV7-8	TRBD1	TRBJ1-1	.	TGTGCCAGCAGCTTACAGACAGGGGGCGGGAACACTGAAGCTTTCTTT	CASSLQTGGGNTEAFF
TRBV27	.	TRBJ1-5	few	TGTGCCAGCAGTTTATGGACCCCCCTGGGGGCGGATCAGCCCCAGCATTTT	CASSLWTPLGADQPQHF
TRBV20-1	TRBD1	TRBJ1-1	many	TGCAGTGCTAGAAGACAGGGAAGCGGGGACACTGAAGCTTTCTTT	CSARRQGSGDTEAFF
TRBV7-9	.	TRBJ2-4	few	TGTGCCAGCAGCCTTGGTGGGAGCATCAAAAACATTCAGTACTTC	CASSLGGSIKNIQYF
TRBV5-1	.	TRBJ2-2	many	TGCGCCAGCAGCCCCAGACAGAACACCGGGGAGCTGTTTTTT	CASSPRQNTGELFF
TRBV6-2/TRBV6-3	.	TRBJ2-3	.	TGTGCCAGCAGTTACTCCCCCCTCAACAGCACAGATACGCAGTATTTT	CASSYSPLNSTDTQYF
TRBV5-1	TRBD2	TRBJ2-3	many	TGCGCCAGCAGCTTGGGCGCGCGGGGGGGCCTGATGGATACGCAGTATTTT	CASSLGARGGLMDTQYF
TRBV28	TRBD1	TRBJ1-6	many	TGTGCCAGCAGGGGGACAGGGACTTCACCCCTCCACTTT	CASRGTGTSPLHF
TRBV5-1	.	TRBJ2-7	few	TGCGCCAGCAGCTTGGCCTTTGGAGTCCACGAGCAGTACTTC	CASSLAFGVHEQYF